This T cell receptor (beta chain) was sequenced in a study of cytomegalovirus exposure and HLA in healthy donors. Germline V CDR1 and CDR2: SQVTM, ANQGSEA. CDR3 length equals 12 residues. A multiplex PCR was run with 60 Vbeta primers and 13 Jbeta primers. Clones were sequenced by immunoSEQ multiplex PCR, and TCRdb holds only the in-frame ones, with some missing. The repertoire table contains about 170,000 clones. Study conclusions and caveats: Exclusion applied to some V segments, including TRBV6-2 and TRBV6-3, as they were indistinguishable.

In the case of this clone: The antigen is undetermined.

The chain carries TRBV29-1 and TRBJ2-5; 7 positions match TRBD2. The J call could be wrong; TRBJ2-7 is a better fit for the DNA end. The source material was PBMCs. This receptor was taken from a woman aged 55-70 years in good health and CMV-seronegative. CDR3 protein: CSVSQGGSEQYF. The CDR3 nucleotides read TGCAGCGTTAGTCAGGGAGGGAGCGAGCAGTACTTC.